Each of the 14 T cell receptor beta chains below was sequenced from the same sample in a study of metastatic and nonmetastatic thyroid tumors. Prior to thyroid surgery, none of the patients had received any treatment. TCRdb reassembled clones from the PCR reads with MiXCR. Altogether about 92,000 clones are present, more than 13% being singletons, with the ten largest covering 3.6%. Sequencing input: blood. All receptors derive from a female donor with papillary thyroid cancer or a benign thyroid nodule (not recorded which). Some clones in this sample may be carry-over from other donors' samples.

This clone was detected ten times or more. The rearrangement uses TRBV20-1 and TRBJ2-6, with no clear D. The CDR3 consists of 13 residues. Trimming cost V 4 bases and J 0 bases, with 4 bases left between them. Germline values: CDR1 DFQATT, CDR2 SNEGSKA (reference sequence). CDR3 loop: CSAILSGANVLTF. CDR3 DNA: TGCAGTGCTATCCTCTCTGGGGCCAACGTCCTGACTTTC.

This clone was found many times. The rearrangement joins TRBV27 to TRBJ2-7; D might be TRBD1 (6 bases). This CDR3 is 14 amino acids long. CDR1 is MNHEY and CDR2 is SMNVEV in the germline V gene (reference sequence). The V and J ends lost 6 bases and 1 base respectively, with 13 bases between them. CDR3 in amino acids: CASRVGRGSYEQYF. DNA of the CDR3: TGTGCCAGCAGGGTTGGCAGGGGTTCCTACGAGCAGTACTTC.

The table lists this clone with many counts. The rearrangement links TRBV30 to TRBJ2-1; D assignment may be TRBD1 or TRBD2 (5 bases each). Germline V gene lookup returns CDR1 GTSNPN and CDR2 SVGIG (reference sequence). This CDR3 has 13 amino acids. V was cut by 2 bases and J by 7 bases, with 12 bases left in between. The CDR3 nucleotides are TGTGCCTGGAGTCCGGGGCGAGCTAATGAGCAGTTCTTC. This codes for CAWSPGRANEQFF.

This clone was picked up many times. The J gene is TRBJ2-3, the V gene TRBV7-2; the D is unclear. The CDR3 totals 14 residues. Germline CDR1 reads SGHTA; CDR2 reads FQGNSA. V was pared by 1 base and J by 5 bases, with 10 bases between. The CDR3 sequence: CASSLDGQGDTQYF. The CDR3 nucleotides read TGTGCCAGCAGCTTAGATGGCCAAGGAGATACGCAGTATTTT.

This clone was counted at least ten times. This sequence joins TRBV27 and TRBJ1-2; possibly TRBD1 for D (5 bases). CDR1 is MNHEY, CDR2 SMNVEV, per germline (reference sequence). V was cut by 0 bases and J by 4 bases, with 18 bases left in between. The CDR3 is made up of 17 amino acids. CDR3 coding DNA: TGTGCCAGCAGTTTATCTTGGCAGGGCGCCAACCGCTATGGCTACACCTTC. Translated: CASSLSWQGANRYGYTF.

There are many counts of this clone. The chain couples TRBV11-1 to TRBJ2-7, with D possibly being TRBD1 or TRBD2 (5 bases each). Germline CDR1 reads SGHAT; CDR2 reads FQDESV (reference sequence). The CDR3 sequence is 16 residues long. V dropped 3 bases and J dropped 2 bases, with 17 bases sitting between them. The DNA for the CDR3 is TGTGCCAGCAGCTTGGGACCCTTAGCGACGGCCTACGAGCAGTACTTC. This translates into CASSLGPLATAYEQYF. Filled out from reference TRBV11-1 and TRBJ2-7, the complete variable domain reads EAEVAQSPRYKITEKSQAVAFWCDPISGHATLYWYRQILGQGPELLVQFQDESVVDDSQLPKDRFSAERLKGVDSTLKIQPAELGDSAMYLCASSLGPLATAYEQYFGPGTRLTVT.

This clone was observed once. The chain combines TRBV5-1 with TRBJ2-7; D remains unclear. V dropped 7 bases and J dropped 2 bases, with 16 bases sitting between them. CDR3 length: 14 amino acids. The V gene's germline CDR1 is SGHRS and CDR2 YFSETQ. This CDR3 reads CASARVIGPYEQYF. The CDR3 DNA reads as TGCGCCAGCGCCCGGGTAATCGGGCCCTACGAGCAGTACTTC.

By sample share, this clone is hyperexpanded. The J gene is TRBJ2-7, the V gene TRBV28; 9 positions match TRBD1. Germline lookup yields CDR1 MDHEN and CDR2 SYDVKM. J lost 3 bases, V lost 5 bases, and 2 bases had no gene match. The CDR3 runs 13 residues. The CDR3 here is CASSPGQGYEQYF. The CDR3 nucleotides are TGTGCCAGCAGTCCGGGACAGGGCTACGAGCAGTACTTC.

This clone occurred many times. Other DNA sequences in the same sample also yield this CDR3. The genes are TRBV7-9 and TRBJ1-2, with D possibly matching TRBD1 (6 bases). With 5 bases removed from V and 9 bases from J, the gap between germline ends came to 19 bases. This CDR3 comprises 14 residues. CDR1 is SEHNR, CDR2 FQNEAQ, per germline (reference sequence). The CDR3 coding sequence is TGTGCCAGCAGCACGGGACAAGCGTGGAACCGCTACACCTTC. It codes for CASSTGQAWNRYTF.

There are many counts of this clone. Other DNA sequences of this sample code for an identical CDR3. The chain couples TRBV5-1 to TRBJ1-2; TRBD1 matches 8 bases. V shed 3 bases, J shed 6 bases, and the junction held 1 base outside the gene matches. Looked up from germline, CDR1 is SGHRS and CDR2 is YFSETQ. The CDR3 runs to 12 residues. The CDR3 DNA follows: TGCGCCAGCAGCTCAGGGGGCCATGGCTACACCTTC. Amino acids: CASSSGGHGYTF.

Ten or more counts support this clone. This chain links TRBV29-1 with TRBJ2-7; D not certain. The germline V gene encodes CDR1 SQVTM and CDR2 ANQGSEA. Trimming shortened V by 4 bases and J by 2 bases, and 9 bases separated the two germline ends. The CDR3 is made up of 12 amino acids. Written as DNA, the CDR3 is TGCAGCGTTGGGGGAACGACCTACGAGCAGTACTTC. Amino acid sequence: CSVGGTTYEQYF.

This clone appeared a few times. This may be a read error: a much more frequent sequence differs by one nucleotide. CDR3 in amino acids: CSARWGGEQFF. The CDR3 DNA is TGCAGTGCTAGATGGGGAGGCGAGCAGTTCTTC. The V call is TRBV20-1, the J call TRBJ2-1; possibly TRBD2 for D (6 bases). Trimming cost V 2 bases and J 10 bases, with 9 bases left between them. The CDR3 has 11 amino acids. Germline lookup yields CDR1 DFQATT and CDR2 SNEGSKA (reference sequence).

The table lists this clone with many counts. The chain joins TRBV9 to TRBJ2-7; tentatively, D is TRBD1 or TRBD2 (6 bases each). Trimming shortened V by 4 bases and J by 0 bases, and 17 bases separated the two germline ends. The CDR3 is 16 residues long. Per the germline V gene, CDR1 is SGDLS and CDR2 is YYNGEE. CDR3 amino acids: CASSPQTGAFSYEQYF. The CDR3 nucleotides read TGTGCCAGCAGCCCTCAAACGGGGGCCTTCTCCTACGAGCAGTACTTC. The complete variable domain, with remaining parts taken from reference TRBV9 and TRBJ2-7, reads DSGVTQTPKHLITATGQRVTLRCSPRSGDLSVYWYQQSLDQGLQFLIQYYNGEERAKGNILERFSAQQFPDLHSELNLSSLELGDSALYFCASSPQTGAFSYEQYFGPGTRLTVT.

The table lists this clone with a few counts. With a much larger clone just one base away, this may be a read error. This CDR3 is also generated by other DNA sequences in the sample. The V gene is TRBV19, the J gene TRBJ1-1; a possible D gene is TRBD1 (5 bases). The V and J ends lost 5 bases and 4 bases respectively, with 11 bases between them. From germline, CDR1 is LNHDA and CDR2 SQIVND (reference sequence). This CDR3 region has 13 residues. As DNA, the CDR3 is TGTGCCAGTAGTTCGGGACTTAGCACTGAAGCTTTCTTT. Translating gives CASSSGLSTEAFF.